A single T cell receptor (beta chain) is shown here with its context. The data were obtained in a study of Ad26.COV2.S vaccination and SARS-CoV-2 variants. Study-wide background: Dosing was one shot or two shots 56 days apart.

Indicated treatment: around 19 received Ad26.COV2.S at low or high dose, single or two shots; roughly 5 received placebo; per-sample allocation not given. Samples were taken on day 63 after the first vaccine or placebo injection. Sequencing used immunoSEQ multiplex PCR; TCRdb keeps in-frame clones, though not all of them. The sample has fewer than 800,000 clones, approximately 88% seen once; the top ten hold about 1.5%. This CDR3 is built from 15 residues. J gave up 4 bases and V 4 bases, and 7 bases lay outside the gene matches. The V gene's germline CDR1 is SGHRS and CDR2 YFSETQ. The clonotype comes from a person between 18 and 65 years old who received the Ad26.COV2.S COVID-19 vaccine or a placebo. This chain connects TRBV5-1 to TRBJ2-3, with TRBD1 matching 9 bases. Sequenced material: peripheral blood, taken in a trial of Ad26.COV2.S vaccine versus placebo. The CDR3, as DNA: TGCGCCAGCAGCAAAGAGGACAGGGGAGCAGATACGCAGTATTTT. Amino acids: CASSKEDRGADTQYF. The whole variable domain, remainder taken from reference TRBV5-1 and TRBJ2-3, is KAGVTQTPRYLIKTRGQQVTLSCSPISGHRSVSWYQQTPGQGLQFLFEYFSETQRNKGNFPGRFSGRQFSNSRSEMNVSTLELGDSALYLCASSKEDRGADTQYFGPGTRLTVL.